The entry that follows covers one TCR beta chain sequence. The clone's antigen remains unknown. The sample holds no much larger clone one base away, and base qualities are not on file. TCRbeta CDR3 regions were amplified from genomic DNA using the immunoSEQ Assay, a bias-controlled multiplex PCR. On the authors' methods: Within the assay, amplification of reference gene primers was used to estimate how many nucleated cells each sample contained. To quantify the absolute abundance of each unique TCRbeta CDR3 rearrangement, sequence reads were collapsed and filtered. For each sample, productive Simpson clonality was calculated by taking the square root of Simpson's diversity index across productive rearrangements. TCRdb provides this immuneACCESS table in a form limited to in-frame rearrangements. Some clones are lacking; in checked studies, under half of them reflect an unresolved V gene, and why the rest are absent is not known. The DNA gave D and trimming, while V, J and clone size come from that table. Recorded for this sample are about 80,000 clones; 70% to 85% of them occurred a single time. The ten most abundant clones make up around 13% of the sample.

The record originates from a study of blood T cell repertoires in COVID-19 (dated by TCRdb to the early 2020s). About the full investigation: Collaborator samples came from the United States, Italy and Spain and covered acute and convalescent phases of COVID-19. The material from the prospective study consisted of cDNA or gDNA derived from T cells, B-cell-depleted T cells, or PBMCs. Subjects who had been exposed to COVID-19, were actively infected with it, or had recovered from it provided the deeply sampled blood TCRbeta repertoires that made up the dataset. A freely available public database, intended as a resource for researchers studying the immune response to SARS-CoV-2, is where the repertoires were released. Samples came from the ongoing ImmuneRACE study (first 160 participants) plus 1,254 subjects from 6 global collaborators. The sample metadata nearly always contained a de-identified subject ID, COVID-19 status, age in years and sex. Where available, HLA class I and class II types were obtained from metadata supplied by the sample provider rather than from assay-based typing.

The CDR3 measures 14 amino acids from cysteine to phenylalanine. Only the CDR3 part of the read is kept: 42 bases, read in frame from the first base. V has 3 bases trimmed and J has 4 bases trimmed; junction bases matching no gene number 3. According to the germline V gene, CDR1 reads KGHSH and CDR2 reads LQKENI. The collaborating institutions used their own protocols to collect whole blood in K2EDTA tubes. For TCRbeta analysis, collaborators shipped samples as frozen whole blood, isolated PBMCs, or DNA extracted from either of those sample types. Broad study findings and their caveats: The quantity of clinical and demographic metadata differed by source and by participant and was supplied without curation.

The source material was peripheral blood. The sequence derives from a human donor in a cohort sampled during active COVID-19. Rearrangement joined TRBV18 to TRBJ1-5, and 7 junction bases match TRBD1. The CDR3 has the sequence CASSPAGGNQPQHF. The sequenced DNA is TGTGCCAGCTCACCGGCAGGGGGGAATCAGCCCCAGCATTTT.